The present T cell receptor beta chain was sequenced within a study of blood T cell repertoires in COVID-19. TCRdb keeps only in-frame clones here, not all; method: immunoSEQ multiplex PCR. The sample contains some 120,000 clones, approximately 81% of which appear only once. CDR1 and CDR2 from the germline V gene are SGHRS and YFSETQ. With V trimmed by 4 bases and J by 1 base, 2 bases remained unmatched. The length of the CDR3 is 14 residues. Sequenced sample: peripheral blood. This chain joins TRBV5-1 and TRBJ2-1; the match to TRBD1 covers 7 bases. The receptor comes from a woman in her twenties or thirties who had recovered from COVID-19. The DNA for the CDR3 is TGCGCCAGCAGCGAGGGACAGTCCTACAATGAGCAGTTCTTC. This sequence encodes CASSEGQSYNEQFF.